This entry describes one TCR beta chain. This sample was taken from a study of blood T cells in healthy people across ages. This CDR3 comprises 19 residues. V lost 0 bases and J 0 bases, leaving 20 bases between the germline ends. From germline, CDR1 is LGHNA and CDR2 YNFKEQ. Then a second PCR, running about 6 to 11 cycles, was carried out with a sample-barcoded 5' primer and a J-beta primer mix. TCRdb independently ran MiXCR on the 5' RACE reads; one entry per CDR3 protein. The sample shows about 1.8 million distinct CDR3 sequences, about 49% of them seen only once. The sequenced sample was blood. This TCR was recovered from a woman aged 40 to 55 in good health. The chain uses TRBV4-2 and TRBJ2-5; tentative D call: TRBD2 (6 bases). CDR3 DNA: TGTGCCAGCAGCCAAGATACCCACGGGCAGGGACTCTACCAAGAGACCCAGTACTTC. Translation: CASSQDTHGQGLYQETQYF.